A selection of T cell receptor beta chains follows, all from one sample in a study of blood T cell repertoires in COVID-19. Profiling relied on immunoSEQ multiplex PCR, and the TCRdb table lists in-frame clones only, not all of them. The sample shows under 95,000 clones, approximately 80% of them seen only once. The specimen sequenced was peripheral blood. These receptors originate from a man aged 70-80 years with acute or convalescent COVID-19. Each CDR3 is given with its conserved first and last residue. The order of the fields is CDR3 DNA, CDR3 protein, V gene, D gene, clone size, J gene. A D gene is named only where the DNA matches it firmly. Size is stated for part of the rows, as once, few or many counts, or as a class when the clone is expanded.

CDR3nt: TGTGCCAGCAGCCCCCTCTCCTACAATGAGCAGTTCTTC; CDR3aa: CASSPLSYNEQFF; v_gene: TRBV6-6; d_gene: .; abundance: .; j_gene: TRBJ2-1
CDR3nt: TGTGCCAGCAGCCAAGCATTATGGCAGACAACTAGCCCAGATACGCAGTATTTT; CDR3aa: CASSQALWQTTSPDTQYF; v_gene: TRBV3-1/TRBV3-2; d_gene: .; abundance: .; j_gene: TRBJ2-3
CDR3nt: TGTGCCAGCAGTCCCGACAGCCTAGCCAAAAACATTCAGTACTTC; CDR3aa: CASSPDSLAKNIQYF; v_gene: TRBV6-6; d_gene: .; abundance: few; j_gene: TRBJ2-4
CDR3nt: TGCGCCAGCAGCCAGCCGGGACAGGGGGAGGAGACCCAGTACTTC; CDR3aa: CASSQPGQGEETQYF; v_gene: TRBV4-1; d_gene: TRBD1; abundance: .; j_gene: TRBJ2-5
CDR3nt: TGTGCCTGGAGTGTCAGGGGCAATGAGCAGTTCTTC; CDR3aa: CAWSVRGNEQFF; v_gene: TRBV30; d_gene: .; abundance: .; j_gene: TRBJ2-1
CDR3nt: TGTGCCAGCAGTTTATTAGGGGCTAGCGTTGAGCAGTTCTTC; CDR3aa: CASSLLGASVEQFF; v_gene: TRBV28; d_gene: .; abundance: .; j_gene: TRBJ2-1
CDR3nt: TGTGCCAGCAGCACGACAGGTGCAACTAATGAAAAACTGTTTTTT; CDR3aa: CASSTTGATNEKLFF; v_gene: TRBV9; d_gene: .; abundance: .; j_gene: TRBJ1-4
CDR3nt: TGTGCCAGCAGCGGAAGGGGACAGGGGGCATATGGGGCCAACGTCCTGACTTTC; CDR3aa: CASSGRGQGAYGANVLTF; v_gene: TRBV11-2; d_gene: TRBD1; abundance: .; j_gene: TRBJ2-6
CDR3nt: TGTGCCAGCAGCGACAGGGGCCGAACCTACGAGCAGTACTTC; CDR3aa: CASSDRGRTYEQYF; v_gene: TRBV6-5; d_gene: TRBD1; abundance: once; j_gene: TRBJ2-7
CDR3nt: TGTGCCAGTAGTATCGGCCAGCTAGGAGAGACCCAGTACTTC; CDR3aa: CASSIGQLGETQYF; v_gene: TRBV19; d_gene: .; abundance: .; j_gene: TRBJ2-5
CDR3nt: TGTGCCAGTAGCCACCAGGGGGAAAAGAACACTGAAGCTTTCTTT; CDR3aa: CASSHQGEKNTEAFF; v_gene: TRBV19; d_gene: TRBD1; abundance: .; j_gene: TRBJ1-1
CDR3nt: TGTGCCATCAGTAACAGGGACTCTGGAAACACCATATATTTT; CDR3aa: CAISNRDSGNTIYF; v_gene: TRBV10-3; d_gene: .; abundance: .; j_gene: TRBJ1-3
CDR3nt: TGTGCCGCAGGGGCGGGCACCGGGGAGCTGTTTTTT; CDR3aa: CAAGAGTGELFF; v_gene: TRBV27; d_gene: .; abundance: many; j_gene: TRBJ2-2
CDR3nt: TGTGCCAGCTCTGAGGACAAGGGAAGCAATCAGCCCCAGCATTTT; CDR3aa: CASSEDKGSNQPQHF; v_gene: TRBV18; d_gene: .; abundance: .; j_gene: TRBJ1-5
CDR3nt: TGTGCCAGTAGTATTTACGGGCAGGGGCCCTACACCTTC; CDR3aa: CASSIYGQGPYTF; v_gene: TRBV19; d_gene: .; abundance: .; j_gene: TRBJ1-2
CDR3nt: TGTGCCAGCCGGGTTCTCGAGGGCTCCTATAATTCACCCCTCCACTTT; CDR3aa: CASRVLEGSYNSPLHF; v_gene: TRBV28; d_gene: .; abundance: .; j_gene: TRBJ1-6
CDR3nt: TGTGCCAGTAGTATGGACAGGACCCTATTCTACGAGCAGTACTTC; CDR3aa: CASSMDRTLFYEQYF; v_gene: TRBV19; d_gene: TRBD1; abundance: many; j_gene: TRBJ2-7
CDR3nt: TGTGCCAGCAGCCCGACAGTACCCTCTGGGGCCAACGTCCTGACTTTC; CDR3aa: CASSPTVPSGANVLTF; v_gene: TRBV6-6; d_gene: .; abundance: .; j_gene: TRBJ2-6
CDR3nt: TGTGCCAGCAGCCAGGGGGGTTACATTCAGTACTTC; CDR3aa: CASSQGGYIQYF; v_gene: TRBV3-1/TRBV3-2; d_gene: .; abundance: .; j_gene: TRBJ2-4
CDR3nt: TGTGCCATCAGTGGCAGACAGGGCGATGGCACTGAAGCTTTCTTT; CDR3aa: CAISGRQGDGTEAFF; v_gene: TRBV10-3; d_gene: TRBD1; abundance: .; j_gene: TRBJ1-1
CDR3nt: TGTGCCAGCACCCTAGACCAAGGACAGGGGTTTGGCTACACCTTC; CDR3aa: CASTLDQGQGFGYTF; v_gene: TRBV2; d_gene: TRBD1; abundance: .; j_gene: TRBJ1-2
CDR3nt: TGCGCCAGCAGTGAGGCCATGGGACTAGCGGGCAATGAGCAGTTCTTC; CDR3aa: CASSEAMGLAGNEQFF; v_gene: TRBV10-1; d_gene: TRBD2; abundance: once; j_gene: TRBJ2-1
CDR3nt: TGTGCCAGCAGCTCCCGGACAGGGAACAATCAGCCCCAGCATTTT; CDR3aa: CASSSRTGNNQPQHF; v_gene: TRBV7-2; d_gene: TRBD1; abundance: .; j_gene: TRBJ1-5
CDR3nt: TGTGCCAGCAGCTTCCGGGACAGGGGGTATGGCTACACCTTC; CDR3aa: CASSFRDRGYGYTF; v_gene: TRBV7-9; d_gene: TRBD1; abundance: .; j_gene: TRBJ1-2
CDR3nt: TGTGCCAGCAGCCGAGGCGCGGGGTATAGGTTGGAGCAGTACTTC; CDR3aa: CASSRGAGYRLEQYF; v_gene: TRBV5-6; d_gene: .; abundance: .; j_gene: TRBJ2-7
CDR3nt: TGCGCCAGCAGCCTGCGGGACAGGGGGCGTGGAGGGGCCAACGTCCTGACTTTC; CDR3aa: CASSLRDRGRGGANVLTF; v_gene: TRBV4-1; d_gene: TRBD1; abundance: .; j_gene: TRBJ2-6
CDR3nt: TGTGCCAGCAGTCTCAGGGGCCCAATCTCCTACAATGAGCAGTTCTTC; CDR3aa: CASSLRGPISYNEQFF; v_gene: TRBV27; d_gene: .; abundance: .; j_gene: TRBJ2-1
CDR3nt: TGTGCCAGCAGCTCCTGGGACAGCAGCTCCTATAATTCACCCCTCCACTTT; CDR3aa: CASSSWDSSSYNSPLHF; v_gene: TRBV9; d_gene: TRBD1; abundance: .; j_gene: TRBJ1-6
CDR3nt: TGTGCCAGCAGCCAATTACGGAATTCACCCCTCCACTTT; CDR3aa: CASSQLRNSPLHF; v_gene: TRBV7-7; d_gene: .; abundance: once; j_gene: TRBJ1-6
CDR3nt: TGTGCCAGCAGCCCCTTAGCGGGGGGAGACAATGAGCAGTTCTTC; CDR3aa: CASSPLAGGDNEQFF; v_gene: TRBV7-9; d_gene: TRBD2; abundance: .; j_gene: TRBJ2-1
CDR3nt: TGTGCCACTACCGACTCGCTAAATAGAGATACGCAGTATTTT; CDR3aa: CATTDSLNRDTQYF; v_gene: TRBV7-9; d_gene: .; abundance: once; j_gene: TRBJ2-3
CDR3nt: TGTGCCAGCAGCGTAGGTCAGGGTGAGCAGTTCTTC; CDR3aa: CASSVGQGEQFF; v_gene: TRBV9; d_gene: .; abundance: few; j_gene: TRBJ2-1
CDR3nt: TGCGCCAGCAGCTTAGCCGTTCGAAACCCAGATACGCAGTATTTT; CDR3aa: CASSLAVRNPDTQYF; v_gene: TRBV5-1; d_gene: .; abundance: .; j_gene: TRBJ2-3
CDR3nt: TGTGCCAGCAGCTTGTCCAGGGAGAACACTGAAGCTTTCTTT; CDR3aa: CASSLSRENTEAFF; v_gene: TRBV5-4; d_gene: .; abundance: .; j_gene: TRBJ1-1
CDR3nt: TGTGCCAGCAGCTCGGGACAGGCCTATGGCTACACCTTC; CDR3aa: CASSSGQAYGYTF; v_gene: TRBV11-2; d_gene: TRBD1; abundance: many; j_gene: TRBJ1-2
CDR3nt: TGTGCCAGCAGCCAAGATGGAGCAGTAAATCAGCCCCAGCATTTT; CDR3aa: CASSQDGAVNQPQHF; v_gene: TRBV4-2; d_gene: .; abundance: once; j_gene: TRBJ1-5
CDR3nt: TGCGCCAGCAGCGTGATGCCTGCAGCTAATGAAAAACTGTTTTTT; CDR3aa: CASSVMPAANEKLFF; v_gene: TRBV5-1; d_gene: .; abundance: .; j_gene: TRBJ1-4
CDR3nt: TGTGCCAGCAGTGAAGCGGACACGTACTACAATGAGCAGTTCTTC; CDR3aa: CASSEADTYYNEQFF; v_gene: TRBV6-1; d_gene: .; abundance: many; j_gene: TRBJ2-1
CDR3nt: TGTGCCAGCAGCCCCGGACGGGGGGGCTATAATGAAAAACTGTTTTTT; CDR3aa: CASSPGRGGYNEKLFF; v_gene: TRBV11-2; d_gene: .; abundance: .; j_gene: TRBJ1-4
CDR3nt: TGTGCCAGCATGTTAACGGGGACTAGCGGGGGAAGGACCTACAATGAGCAGTTCTTC; CDR3aa: CASMLTGTSGGRTYNEQFF; v_gene: TRBV2; d_gene: TRBD2; abundance: .; j_gene: TRBJ2-1
CDR3nt: TGTGCCAGCAGTTACACAGGCGCGACCCAGTACTTC; CDR3aa: CASSYTGATQYF; v_gene: TRBV6-2/TRBV6-3; d_gene: .; abundance: .; j_gene: TRBJ2-5
CDR3nt: TGTGCCAGCATGGGACTAGCGGCCACGAACACCGGGGAGCTGTTTTTT; CDR3aa: CASMGLAATNTGELFF; v_gene: TRBV19; d_gene: TRBD2; abundance: .; j_gene: TRBJ2-2
CDR3nt: TGTGCCAGCAGCGTAGGGACAGGGTCGAATCAGCCCCAGCATTTT; CDR3aa: CASSVGTGSNQPQHF; v_gene: TRBV9; d_gene: TRBD1; abundance: .; j_gene: TRBJ1-5
CDR3nt: TGTGCCAGCAGCTTAGGCGGGACAGCACTCAATGAGCAGTTCTTC; CDR3aa: CASSLGGTALNEQFF; v_gene: TRBV13; d_gene: TRBD1; abundance: .; j_gene: TRBJ2-1
CDR3nt: TGTGCCAGCAGACAAACAGGGTCAGATACGCAGTATTTT; CDR3aa: CASRQTGSDTQYF; v_gene: TRBV5-6; d_gene: .; abundance: .; j_gene: TRBJ2-3
CDR3nt: TGTGCCAGCAGCCTTTGGGAGCCCGACTATGGCTACACCTTC; CDR3aa: CASSLWEPDYGYTF; v_gene: TRBV6-6; d_gene: .; abundance: .; j_gene: TRBJ1-2
CDR3nt: TGTGCCAGCAGCTTTATGGACACCCTTACTAATGAAAAACTGTTTTTT; CDR3aa: CASSFMDTLTNEKLFF; v_gene: TRBV5-6; d_gene: .; abundance: .; j_gene: TRBJ1-4
CDR3nt: TGCGCCAGCAGCGAACAGGGGGGGACTGAAGCTTTCTTT; CDR3aa: CASSEQGGTEAFF; v_gene: TRBV5-1; d_gene: TRBD1; abundance: .; j_gene: TRBJ1-1
CDR3nt: TGTGCCAGCAGCCAGCCAGGGGATGGGAACTATGGCTACACCTTC; CDR3aa: CASSQPGDGNYGYTF; v_gene: TRBV7-9; d_gene: .; abundance: few; j_gene: TRBJ1-2
CDR3nt: TGTGCCACCAGCAGAGCCGACAGCATATTTGGCTACACCTTC; CDR3aa: CATSRADSIFGYTF; v_gene: TRBV15; d_gene: .; abundance: .; j_gene: TRBJ1-2
CDR3nt: TGTGCCAGCAGTTATGAGGACAGAAACACTGAAGCTTTCTTT; CDR3aa: CASSYEDRNTEAFF; v_gene: TRBV28; d_gene: .; abundance: .; j_gene: TRBJ1-1
CDR3nt: TGCGCCAGCAGCCTCAGGGTCGACCGTAACTATGGCTACACCTTC; CDR3aa: CASSLRVDRNYGYTF; v_gene: TRBV5-1; d_gene: .; abundance: .; j_gene: TRBJ1-2
CDR3nt: TGTGCCAGCAGTTACCTCAGGGATACCTACGAGCAGTACTTC; CDR3aa: CASSYLRDTYEQYF; v_gene: TRBV2; d_gene: .; abundance: .; j_gene: TRBJ2-7
CDR3nt: TGTGCCAGCAGCCGGGACAGGGCGACTGGATCCTATGGCTACACCTTC; CDR3aa: CASSRDRATGSYGYTF; v_gene: TRBV7-2; d_gene: TRBD1; abundance: .; j_gene: TRBJ1-2
CDR3nt: TGTGCCAGTAGTCCGATCCCCCCTCGGGGCACAGATACGCAGTATTTT; CDR3aa: CASSPIPPRGTDTQYF; v_gene: TRBV19; d_gene: .; abundance: few; j_gene: TRBJ2-3
CDR3nt: TGTGCCAGCAGCTCGGGAGTATCTGGAAACACCATATATTTT; CDR3aa: CASSSGVSGNTIYF; v_gene: TRBV7-9; d_gene: .; abundance: .; j_gene: TRBJ1-3
CDR3nt: TGTGCCAGTAGTATCCTAAGGACAGGACGAAACACCATATATTTT; CDR3aa: CASSILRTGRNTIYF; v_gene: TRBV19; d_gene: TRBD1; abundance: once; j_gene: TRBJ1-3
CDR3nt: TGTGCCAGCAGCAGGTCGGAGGGGTCCTACGAGCAGTACTTC; CDR3aa: CASSRSEGSYEQYF; v_gene: TRBV6-6; d_gene: .; abundance: .; j_gene: TRBJ2-7
CDR3nt: TGTGCCAGCAGCCTAATGGTGACTGGAAACACCATATATTTT; CDR3aa: CASSLMVTGNTIYF; v_gene: TRBV7-8; d_gene: .; abundance: .; j_gene: TRBJ1-3
CDR3nt: TGTGCCATCAGTGAGCTAGAAGAGAATCAGCCCCAGCATTTT; CDR3aa: CAISELEENQPQHF; v_gene: TRBV10-3; d_gene: .; abundance: .; j_gene: TRBJ1-5